This T cell receptor beta chain was recovered during a study of cytomegalovirus exposure and HLA in healthy donors. The PCR contained 60 Vbeta and 13 Jbeta primers. Using immunoSEQ multiplex PCR, the repertoire was profiled, and TCRdb retains in-frame clones only, with some absent. Here the sample spans over 70,000 clones, around 80% being singletons. The V end was cut by 5 bases, the J end by 10 bases, with 12 bases between. Per the germline V gene, CDR1 is DFQATT and CDR2 is SNEGSKA (reference sequence). The CDR3 runs to 11 residues. These donors, healthy bone marrow donors, were studied. The J gene is TRBJ2-1, the V gene TRBV20-1; D gene uncertain. The sample taken for sequencing was PBMCs. The TCR comes from a man between 18 and 35 years old in good health and CMV-seronegative. CDR3 sequence reads: CSAASSAEQFF. The CDR3 bases are TGCAGTGCTGCCTCAAGCGCCGAGCAGTTCTTC.